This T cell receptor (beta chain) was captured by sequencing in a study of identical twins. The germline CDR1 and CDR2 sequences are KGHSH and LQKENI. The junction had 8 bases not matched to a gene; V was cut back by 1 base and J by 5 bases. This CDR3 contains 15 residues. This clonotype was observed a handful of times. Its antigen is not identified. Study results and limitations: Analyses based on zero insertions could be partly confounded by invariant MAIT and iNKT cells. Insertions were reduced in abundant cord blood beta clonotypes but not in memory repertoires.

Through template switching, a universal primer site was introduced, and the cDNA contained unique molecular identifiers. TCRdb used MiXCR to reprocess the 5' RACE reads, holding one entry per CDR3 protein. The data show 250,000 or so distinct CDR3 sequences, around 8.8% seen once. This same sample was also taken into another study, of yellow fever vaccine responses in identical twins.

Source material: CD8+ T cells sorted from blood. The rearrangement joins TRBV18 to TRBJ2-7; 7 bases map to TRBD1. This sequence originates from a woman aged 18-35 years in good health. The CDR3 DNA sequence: TGTGCCAGCTCACCACAAAGGGGGCTTCTAAACGAGCAGTACTTC. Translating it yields CASSPQRGLLNEQYF.